The 19 T cell receptor beta chains below all came from one sample that was sequenced in a study of blood T cell repertoires in COVID-19. Sequencing was performed with immunoSEQ multiplex PCR; in TCRdb, only in-frame clones are kept and a portion is missing. This table has about 110,000 clones, about three quarters appearing once. Sequenced input: peripheral blood. The origin of the receptors is a man aged 65 to 85 with acute or convalescent COVID-19.

The J gene is TRBJ1-6, the V gene TRBV7-9, with no clear D. The ends were cut back, 1 base at V and 7 bases at J, with 5 bases in the middle. Germline CDR1 SEHNR, CDR2 FQNEAQ (reference sequence). The CDR3 length is 13 residues. In DNA form, the CDR3 reads TGTGCCAGCAGCTTAGATATGAATTCACCCCTCCACTTT. It specifies CASSLDMNSPLHF.

The chain couples TRBV29-1 to TRBJ2-2; the match to TRBD1 covers 9 bases. The CDR3 length is 14 residues. The junction had 2 bases not matched to a gene; V was cut back by 6 bases and J by 0 bases. Germline-derived CDR1 and CDR2 are SQVTM and ANQGSEA. The CDR3: CSVGQGANTGELFF. CDR3 in DNA: TGCAGCGTGGGACAGGGCGCGAACACCGGGGAGCTGTTTTTT.

CDR3 in DNA: TGTGCCAGCTCACCACCGGGGACACCTAACTATGGCTACACCTTC. Residues: CASSPPGTPNYGYTF. This chain links TRBV18 with TRBJ1-2, with a tentative D call TRBD1 (6 bases). Looked up from germline, CDR1 is KGHSH and CDR2 is LQKENI. The CDR3 loop spans 15 amino acids. V dropped 0 bases and J dropped 0 bases, with 8 bases sitting between them.

This clone was recorded only once. The chain combines TRBV6-5 with TRBJ2-7; 10 nucleotides align to TRBD1. The ends lost 6 bases at V and 6 bases at J; junction bases unmatched: 8. This CDR3 comprises 14 residues. CDR1 is MNHEY, CDR2 SVGAGI, per germline. The CDR3 bases are TGTGCCAGCAGAACCGGGACAGGGGCAGGCGAGCAGTACTTC. This sequence encodes CASRTGTGAGEQYF.

The count of this clone is one. The chain joins TRBV5-1 to TRBJ2-3; TRBD2 matches at 10 bases. The germline gives CDR1 SGHRS, CDR2 YFSETQ. V lost 0 bases and J lost 6; bases outside the gene matches: 7. The length of the CDR3 is 16 residues. The DNA for the CDR3 is TGCGCCAGCAGCTTGGGGTCTAGCGGGGGAGGGGATACGCAGTATTTT. This encodes CASSLGSSGGGDTQYF.

The chain recombines TRBV12-3 or TRBV12-4 with TRBJ1-2, with TRBD1 matching 7 bases. CDR3 length equals 13 residues. CDR3 region: CAARGQNDYGYTF. The CDR3 DNA reads TGTGCAGCGAGGGGGCAAAACGACTATGGCTACACCTTC.

This chain connects TRBV5-1 to TRBJ1-2; 7 nucleotides line up with TRBD1. The length of the CDR3 is 14 residues. With 7 bases clipped from V and 2 bases from J, the junction kept 8 bases outside the gene matches. Germline V CDR1 and CDR2: SGHRS, YFSETQ. The CDR3: CASGQGGVNYGYTF. The CDR3 nucleotides are TGCGCCAGCGGTCAGGGGGGCGTAAACTATGGCTACACCTTC. Using reference TRBV5-1 and TRBJ1-2 for the parts outside the CDR3, the full variable domain is KAGVTQTPRYLIKTRGQQVTLSCSPISGHRSVSWYQQTPGQGLQFLFEYFSETQRNKGNFPGRFSGRQFSNSRSEMNVSTLELGDSALYLCASGQGGVNYGYTFGSGTRLTVV.

V gene TRBV20-1 combines with J gene TRBJ1-5; 9 positions agree with TRBD1. Germline CDR1 and CDR2: DFQATT and SNEGSKA (reference sequence). V lost 3 bases, J lost 6 bases, and 6 bases stayed unmatched. The CDR3 loop spans 14 amino acids. In DNA, the CDR3 is TGCAGTGCTAGTAGGGACAGGGCTGGTCAGCCCCAGCATTTT. It encodes CSASRDRAGQPQHF.

V and J are TRBV18 and TRBJ1-5, with 7 bases that match TRBD1. Germline V gene data show CDR1 as KGHSH and CDR2 as LQKENI. The CDR3 is 16 amino acids. With V trimmed by 6 bases and J by 4 bases, 12 bases remained unmatched. The CDR3 protein is CASSPAGTAGNQPQHF. The DNA for the CDR3 is TGTGCCAGCTCTCCAGCCGGGACAGCCGGGAATCAGCCCCAGCATTTT.

In its sample, this clone was seen once. This chain connects TRBV7-9 to TRBJ1-2; 7 nucleotides align to TRBD1. CDR3 length: 14 amino acids. Germline trimming cut 4 bases from V and 6 bases from J; bases unmatched to any gene: 8. Germline assignment: CDR1 SEHNR and CDR2 FQNEAQ (reference sequence). CDR3 in DNA: TGTGCCAGCAGCTCGGACAGGACCCTCCATGGCTACACCTTC. Its protein is CASSSDRTLHGYTF.

The chain uses TRBV6-6 and TRBJ1-5; 8 positions match TRBD1. Germline V gives CDR1 MNHNY, CDR2 SVGAGI (reference sequence). There are 23 residues in the CDR3. Losses at the gene ends were 5 bases for V and 3 bases for J; bases not matched to a gene: 30. The CDR3 bases are TGTGCCAGCAGTCTCGTCGTGACCCTAGGGGTCTGGACAGGGACGGAGAACAATCAGCCCCAGCATTTT. Its translation: CASSLVVTLGVWTGTENNQPQHF.

This clone was seen a few times. The genes are TRBV5-5 and TRBJ1-1, with TRBD1 as a possible D gene (5 bases). The CDR3 runs to 15 residues. The germline V and J ends were trimmed by 1 base and 4 bases, with 14 bases remaining between them. Germline V gene sequence: CDR1 SGHKS, CDR2 YYEKEE (reference sequence). CDR3 sequence: CASSLTRVGGTEAFF. CDR3 sequence (DNA): TGTGCCAGCAGCTTGACCAGGGTGGGGGGCACTGAAGCTTTCTTT.

The V gene is TRBV3-1 (or the pseudogene TRBV3-2), the J gene TRBJ1-2, with TRBD1 matching over 7 bases. With V trimmed by 6 bases and J by 8 bases, 6 bases remained unmatched. The CDR3 is 12 amino acids. Germline CDR1 reads LGHDT; CDR2 reads YNNKEL (reference sequence). CDR3 protein: CASRRGQAGYTF. DNA for the CDR3: TGTGCCAGCAGACGAGGACAGGCCGGCTACACCTTC.

There are a few counts of this clone. The J gene is TRBJ1-2, the V gene TRBV6-5, with a possible D match to TRBD1 (5 bases). From germline, CDR1 is MNHEY and CDR2 SVGAGI. This CDR3 has 15 amino acids. V lost 3 bases and J lost 4, with 15 bases in between. The CDR3 here is CASSYDTGSRYGYTF. The CDR3 bases are TGTGCCAGCAGTTATGATACAGGCTCTCGCTATGGCTACACCTTC.

The chain uses TRBV6-5 and TRBJ2-1; TRBD2 aligns across 8 bases. Germline lookup yields CDR1 MNHEY and CDR2 SVGAGI. The CDR3 consists of 16 residues. After removal of 0 bases from V and 7 bases from J, the junction contained 8 bases not matched to a gene. This CDR3 is CASSYSIGGGRNEQFF. The CDR3 DNA sequence: TGTGCCAGCAGTTACTCTATCGGGGGGGGCAGGAATGAGCAGTTCTTC.

This clone was observed a few times. The rearrangement joins TRBV5-4 to TRBJ1-2, with D perhaps matching TRBD1 (5 bases). Germline CDR1 and CDR2: SGHNT and YYREEE (reference sequence). Trimming took 0 bases from V and 4 from J, leaving 7 bases between them. The CDR3 runs 13 residues. In DNA, the CDR3 is TGTGCCAGCAGCTTGGGGGGCAGCTATGGCTACACCTTC. Protein sequence: CASSLGGSYGYTF.

In DNA, the CDR3 is TGTGCCAGCAGCTTAAGCGGGGGGCGGGAGCCCCAGCATTTT. Translated, it gives CASSLSGGREPQHF. This rearrangement joins TRBV7-2 to TRBJ1-5; possible D gene TRBD1, 6 bases. This CDR3 has 14 residues. CDR1 and CDR2 from the germline V gene are SGHTA and FQGNSA. The V end was cut by 2 bases, the J end by 8 bases, with 13 bases between. Looking up the rest from reference TRBV7-2 and TRBJ1-5 gives the full variable domain: GAGVSQSPSNKVTEKGKDVELRCDPISGHTALYWYRQSLGQGLEFLIYFQGNSAPDKSGLPSDRFSAERTGGSVSTLTIQRTQQEDSAVYLCASSLSGGREPQHFGDGTRLSIL.

The gene calls are TRBV7-9 and TRBJ2-7, with 7 bases matching TRBD1. Germline CDR1 is SEHNR and CDR2 is FQNEAQ (reference sequence). The CDR3 is 16 residues long. Unmatched junction bases numbered 13, after V lost 4 bases and J lost 4 bases. DNA for the CDR3: TGTGCCAGCAGCTCCCCCCGAGGGGGCGCCGAGTACGAGCAGTACTTC. It is translated as CASSSPRGGAEYEQYF.

The rearrangement uses TRBV7-2 and TRBJ2-7; D may be TRBD1 (6 bases). Trimming shortened V by 7 bases and J by 5 bases, and 15 bases separated the two germline ends. The CDR3 runs to 13 residues. In germline, CDR1 is SGHTA, CDR2 FQGNSA. The CDR3: CASNPSRGNEQYF. DNA of the CDR3: TGTGCCAGCAACCCCTCCAGGGGCAACGAGCAGTACTTC. The full variable domain, rest sourced from reference TRBV7-2 and TRBJ2-7, is GAGVSQSPSNKVTEKGKDVELRCDPISGHTALYWYRQSLGQGLEFLIYFQGNSAPDKSGLPSDRFSAERTGGSVSTLTIQRTQQEDSAVYLCASNPSRGNEQYFGPGTRLTVT.